This T cell receptor (beta chain) was captured by sequencing in a study of cytomegalovirus exposure and HLA in healthy donors. Method: immunoSEQ multiplex PCR; TCRdb's copy keeps in-frame clones and lacks some. The sample shows about 330,000 clones, about nine tenths of them seen only once. In the case of this clone: Its antigen remains unknown.

The donors were part of the validation cohort, which consisted of over a hundred subjects and was separate from the first cohort of 600 to 850 subjects. CDR3 length: 15 amino acids. Germline trimming cut 1 base from V and 4 bases from J; bases unmatched to any gene: 1. Germline lookup yields CDR1 GTSNPN and CDR2 SVGIG (reference sequence). Whole-study results and caveats: The authors listed 164 TCR beta chains as cytomegalovirus-associated. Researchers reported that three CMV-associated chains were confirmed in vitro as CMV antigen-specific.

The receptor comes from a woman aged 25 to 39 in good health and CMV-seropositive. Sequencing used PBMCs. This chain joins TRBV30 and TRBJ2-1; 13 positions match TRBD2. In nucleotides, the CDR3 is TGTGCCTGGAGTGGGACTAGCGGGGGATACAATGAGCAGTTCTTC. As protein: CAWSGTSGGYNEQFF.